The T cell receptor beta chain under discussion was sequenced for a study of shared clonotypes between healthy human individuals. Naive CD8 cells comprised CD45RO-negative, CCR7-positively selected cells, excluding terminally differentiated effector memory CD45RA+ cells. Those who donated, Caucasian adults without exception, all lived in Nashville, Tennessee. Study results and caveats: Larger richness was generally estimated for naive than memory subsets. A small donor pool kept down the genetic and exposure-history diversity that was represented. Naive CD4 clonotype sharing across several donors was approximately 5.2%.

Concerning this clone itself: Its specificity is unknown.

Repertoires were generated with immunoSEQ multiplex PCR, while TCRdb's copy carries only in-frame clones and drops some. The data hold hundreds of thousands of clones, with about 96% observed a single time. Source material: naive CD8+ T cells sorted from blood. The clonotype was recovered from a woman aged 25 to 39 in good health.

CDR3 nucleotide sequence: TGTGCCAGTAGTATAGCTGTAAAGGGAGCTTTACAAGAGACCCAGTACTTC. Its protein is CASSIAVKGALQETQYF. V usage is TRBV19 and J usage is TRBJ2-5; maybe TRBD2 (5 bases). The CDR3 loop spans 17 amino acids. Germline CDR1 is LNHDA and CDR2 is SQIVND (reference sequence). Deletions cut 1 base from V and 2 bases from J, with 17 bases between.